This T cell receptor (beta chain) was identified in a study of blood T cell repertoires in COVID-19. Study-level background: Italy, Spain and the United States were the sources of the convalescent and acute COVID-19 samples. Sources were T cells, B-cell-depleted T cells, or PBMCs; the material itself was cDNA or gDNA.

Authors' data handling: Amplified reference gene primers provided the basis for estimating nucleated cell counts. The assay was immunoSEQ multiplex PCR, and TCRdb's table has in-frame clones only and misses some. V and J calls plus clone size are reproduced from that table; the DNA served to infer D and trimming. The repertoire holds tens of thousands of clones, less than 75% seen once, with approximately 15% in the top ten. There are 14 residues in the CDR3. Trimming left V 2 bases short and J 3 bases short, with 10 bases between. Looked up from germline, CDR1 is MNHEY and CDR2 is SVGEGT. The table lists this clone with a few counts.

Sequencing was carried out using peripheral blood. The clonotype originates from a woman in her 70s with acute or convalescent COVID-19. This chain links TRBV6-2 or TRBV6-3 with TRBJ1-1, with D possibly matching TRBD1 (5 bases). The CDR3 here is CASSYRGFYTEAFF. CDR3 in DNA: TGTGCCAGCAGTTACCGGGGGTTCTACACTGAAGCTTTCTTT.